Sequencing of this TCR beta chain was carried out in a study of T cell repertoires in cytomegalovirus infection. About the study: Selected CMV epitopes included recently identified HLA-C-restricted ones as well as well-studied HLA-B-restricted ones. The public TCR beta signatures pointed to both CMV infection and matching HLA type. The study's findings and limits: HLA-C-restricted, CMV-specific TCR beta clonotypes were dominant ex vivo. Identification of carriers of CMV plus the relevant HLA was performed using cumulative public TCR beta family frequency.

On this clonotype: Its antigen is as yet unknown.

MiXCR was run by TCRdb on the reads, yielding one entry per CDR3 protein. The table records approximately 600,000 distinct CDR3 sequences, around two fifths of them present only once. V was trimmed by 5 bases and J by 5 bases, leaving 13 bases between them. This CDR3 is 14 amino acids long. Germline V gene sequence: CDR1 KGHDR, CDR2 SFDVKD. The sample here was cultured PBMCs, taken from culture after CMV antigen stimulation. The V call is TRBV24-1, the J call TRBJ2-3; perhaps D is TRBD1 or TRBD2 (6 bases each). This clonotype originated in a human donor in good health (CMV status not recorded). Some clones in this sample may be carry-over from other donors' samples. This CDR3 is CATSGRGFQDTQYF. DNA for the CDR3: TGTGCCACCAGTGGGAGGGGGTTCCAAGATACGCAGTATTTT.